This T cell receptor beta chain was retrieved from a study of PD-1 blockade in classical Hodgkin lymphoma. Between the trimmed V and J ends, which lost 2 bases and 7 bases, there was a span of 12 bases. The CDR3 is 14 residues long. CDR1 and CDR2 from the germline V gene are MNHEY and SMNVEV (reference sequence). Study results and caveats: Before treatment, TCR diversity in newly diagnosed patients was reportedly lower than in healthy donors. The authors have not defined what causes the repertoire differences, possibly disease activity or prior therapy. Newly diagnosed patients had diversity similar to the baseline diversity of complete responders.

The method was immunoSEQ multiplex PCR; TCRdb's version includes in-frame clones alone and lacks a portion of them. The profile shows more than 140,000 clones, about 78% of them singletons. This clone has only a few counts. Its antigen is not identified. All the patients suffered relapse after autologous stem cell transplantation, and brentuximab vedotin exposure differed. The V call is TRBV27, the J call TRBJ2-1; D possibly corresponds to TRBD1 (6 bases). This material consisted of peripheral blood mononuclear cells (PBMCs), taken before the second cycle of nivolumab. This TCR derives from a human donor with classical Hodgkin lymphoma. The CDR3 region has the DNA TGTGCCAGCAGTTTAGGGGACATAAGGAATGAGCAGTTCTTC. Protein: CASSLGDIRNEQFF.